This is a list of T cell receptor beta chains from one sample in a study of beta chain features in type 1 diabetes. Assay used: immunoSEQ multiplex PCR; TCRdb lists only in-frame clones, some missing. The sample records under 300,000 clones, approximately 13% being singletons. The sample consisted of naive CD4+ T cells from blood. The receptor set was obtained from a man between 25 and 39 years old with type 1 diabetes. Both conserved end residues are part of each CDR3. The D gene is left open where the match is weak. Clone size appears in some rows only: once, few, many, or a class for an expanded clone.

V: TRBV4-2; D: TRBD2; J: TRBJ2-2; size: .; DNA: TGTGCCAGCAGCCAAGAGTCACGCCTAGCGGGGGGAAAAACCGGGGAGCTGTTTTTT; CDR3: CASSQESRLAGGKTGELFF
V: TRBV18; D: TRBD1; J: TRBJ1-2; size: few; DNA: TGTGCCAGCCAAGGGGACAGGGGCGGCTACACCTTC; CDR3: CASQGDRGGYTF
V: TRBV4-1; D: TRBD1; J: TRBJ1-5; size: few; DNA: TGCGCCAGCAGCGACCCGGGACAGCATCAGCCCCAGCATTTT; CDR3: CASSDPGQHQPQHF
V: TRBV4-2; D: .; J: TRBJ2-7; size: .; DNA: TGTGCCAGCAGCCGGGCCGTGGGCGGGGGCCTCCTAAGCTCCTACGAGCAGTACTTC; CDR3: CASSRAVGGGLLSSYEQYF
V: TRBV6-4; D: .; J: TRBJ2-1; size: .; DNA: TGTGCCAGCAGCGACGGGGAGGGGATCAGGGGGCAGTTCTTC; CDR3: CASSDGEGIRGQFF
V: TRBV7-2; D: TRBD2; J: TRBJ2-1; size: .; DNA: TGTGCCAGCAGCTCCTTAGCGGGGTCCTACAATGAGCAGTTCTTC; CDR3: CASSSLAGSYNEQFF
V: TRBV4-2; D: .; J: TRBJ2-5; size: few; DNA: TGTGCCAGCAGCCAAGAGCTGCGGGGCAAGACCCAGTACTTC; CDR3: CASSQELRGKTQYF
V: TRBV18; D: TRBD2; J: TRBJ2-1; size: .; DNA: TGTGCCAGCTCACCAAGGTCCAGCGGGATCCCCTACAATGAGCAGTTCTTC; CDR3: CASSPRSSGIPYNEQFF
V: TRBV11-2; D: .; J: TRBJ2-3; size: few; DNA: TGTGCCAGCAGCCCGGATTTTGAAGGGAGCACGCAGTATTTT; CDR3: CASSPDFEGSTQYF
V: TRBV7-2; D: TRBD2; J: TRBJ2-3; size: few; DNA: TGTGCCAGCACCTTAGGTTTGCGGGGGGGCACAGATACGCAGTATTTT; CDR3: CASTLGLRGGTDTQYF
V: TRBV5-1; D: .; J: TRBJ1-1; size: few; DNA: TGCGCCAGCAGCTTGGTGGCAGGGTCCATGGCTGAAGCTTTCTTT; CDR3: CASSLVAGSMAEAFF
V: TRBV20-1; D: .; J: TRBJ1-1; size: few; DNA: TGCAGTGCTCCGGGGAACACTGAAGCTTTCTTT; CDR3: CSAPGNTEAFF
V: TRBV6-1; D: .; J: TRBJ2-7; size: .; DNA: TGTGCCAGCAGAGAAGGCCCCGAGGGGGCCTACGAGCAGTACTTC; CDR3: CASREGPEGAYEQYF
V: TRBV21-1; D: .; J: TRBJ2-1; size: .; DNA: TGTGCCAGCAACAGAGGGGGTCGGGATGAGCAGTTCTTC; CDR3: CASNRGGRDEQFF
V: TRBV10-3; D: .; J: TRBJ2-7; size: .; DNA: TGTGCCATCAGCGTCACAGGGTCCTACGAGCAGTACTTC; CDR3: CAISVTGSYEQYF
V: TRBV6-5; D: .; J: TRBJ2-7; size: few; DNA: TGTGCCAGCCGGGCTAGCGCGTCCTACGAGCAGTACTTC; CDR3: CASRASASYEQYF
V: TRBV7-2; D: TRBD1; J: TRBJ1-1; size: .; DNA: TGTGCCAGCAGCTCGCAGGGGGACACTGAAGCTTTCTTT; CDR3: CASSSQGDTEAFF
V: TRBV9; D: .; J: TRBJ2-2; size: few; DNA: TGTGCCAGCAGCGTAGACTACACCGGGGAGCTGTTTTTT; CDR3: CASSVDYTGELFF
V: TRBV27; D: TRBD1; J: TRBJ1-5; size: .; DNA: TGTGCCAGCAGCCCCCGGGACAGGGTCAATCAGCCCCAGCATTTT; CDR3: CASSPRDRVNQPQHF
V: TRBV6-5; D: .; J: TRBJ2-2; size: few; DNA: TGTGCCAGCTCCTCGCGGAACACCGGGGAGCTGTTTTTT; CDR3: CASSSRNTGELFF
V: TRBV19; D: .; J: TRBJ1-5; size: once; DNA: TGTGCCAGTACACCCGGGACAAAATATAGCAATCAGCCCCAGCATTTT; CDR3: CASTPGTKYSNQPQHF
V: TRBV4-1; D: TRBD1; J: TRBJ1-6; size: few; DNA: TGCGCCAGCAGCCGATTATTTGGACAGGGTAATAATTCACCCCTCCACTTT; CDR3: CASSRLFGQGNNSPLHF
V: TRBV30; D: TRBD1; J: TRBJ2-4; size: .; DNA: TGTGCCTGGAGTGATGGGACAGCCGGAAAGGACATTCAGTACTTC; CDR3: CAWSDGTAGKDIQYF
V: TRBV6-1; D: TRBD2; J: TRBJ2-1; size: .; DNA: TGTGCCTCTTCGGGACTAGCGGTTTACAATGAGCAGTTCTTC; CDR3: CASSGLAVYNEQFF
V: TRBV5-1; D: .; J: TRBJ2-7; size: few; DNA: TGCGCCAGCAGCTTCAGGCAGGGAACTTCCTCCTACGAGCAGTACTTC; CDR3: CASSFRQGTSSYEQYF
V: TRBV18; D: TRBD2; J: TRBJ2-7; size: few; DNA: TGTGCCAGCTCACAAGCCCGGGGAGGGGTTTACGAGCAGTACTTC; CDR3: CASSQARGGVYEQYF
V: TRBV18; D: TRBD2; J: TRBJ2-1; size: .; DNA: TGTGCCAGCTCACCACCCAGCGGGAGAGACAATGAGCAGTTCTTC; CDR3: CASSPPSGRDNEQFF
V: TRBV27; D: .; J: TRBJ2-6; size: once; DNA: TGTGCCAGCACCGCTACTGGGGCCAACGTCCTGACTTTC; CDR3: CASTATGANVLTF
V: TRBV7-9; D: TRBD2; J: TRBJ2-3; size: few; DNA: TGTGCCAGCAGCTTATTACTAGCGAACACAGATACGCAGTATTTT; CDR3: CASSLLLANTDTQYF